One and the same sample provided the 16 T cell receptor beta chains below, sequenced in a study of T cells in Graves' hyperthyroidism and ophthalmopathy. RNA transcripts were the template for amplifying TCR beta CDR3 regions. RT-PCR in the first round (using the HTBI primer set) targeted the TCR CDR3. One entry per CDR3 protein, called by TCRdb with MiXCR from the multiplex PCR reads. The profile shows about 350,000 distinct CDR3 sequences, 14% of them singletons. What was sequenced was blood. The receptors derive from a woman in her twenties or thirties with Graves' hyperthyroidism.

This clonotype was counted ten times or more. The chain carries TRBV2 and TRBJ1-5; 8 nucleotides line up with TRBD1. Losses at the gene ends were 6 bases for V and 6 bases for J; bases not matched to a gene: 4. This CDR3 has 13 residues. Germline CDR1 reads SNHLY; CDR2 reads FYNNEI. The CDR3 spells CASSSTGGQPQHF. The CDR3 DNA reads TGTGCCAGCAGCTCTACAGGGGGTCAGCCCCAGCATTTT.

CDR3 coding DNA: TGTGCCAGCAGCCCCGACCGGGAAGATACGCAGTATTTT. Its protein product is CASSPDREDTQYF. The chain uses TRBV7-3 and TRBJ2-3; a possible D gene is TRBD2 (5 bases). The CDR3 runs 13 residues. The germline gives CDR1 SGHTA, CDR2 FQGTGA. V was trimmed by 5 bases and J by 5 bases, leaving 11 bases between them.

The sample holds a few counts of this clonotype. The rearrangement joins TRBV20-1 to TRBJ2-4, with D maybe TRBD2 (6 bases). This CDR3 has 14 residues. Germline CDR1 is DFQATT and CDR2 is SNEGSKA (reference sequence). The chain's CDR3 is CSDGSGGSLGIQYF. The CDR3 bases are TGCAGCGACGGGAGCGGAGGTTCCTTGGGCATTCAGTACTTC.

V and J are TRBV28 and TRBJ1-1; the D gene is possibly TRBD1 (5 bases). CDR1 MDHEN and CDR2 SYDVKM come from the germline V gene. Trimming stripped 5 bases from V and 5 bases from J, with 15 bases between. This CDR3 is built from 14 residues. The CDR3 sequence is CASSGRDGGTEAFF. The CDR3 DNA is TGTGCCAGCAGTGGCCGGGACGGAGGGACTGAAGCTTTCTTT.

J is TRBJ2-1 and V is TRBV10-1; 8 nucleotides match TRBD2. CDR3 length: 15 residues. V lost 3 bases, J lost 9 bases, and 10 bases stayed unmatched. Germline V lookup: CDR1 WNHNN, CDR2 SYGVQD (reference sequence). The CDR3 loop is CASSDIGRGSGEQFF. The CDR3 DNA is TGCGCCAGCAGTGATATCGGGAGGGGATCGGGTGAGCAGTTCTTC.

On this clonotype itself: A much larger clone lies a single base off, so this may be a read error. The gene calls are TRBV7-2 and TRBJ2-1; 7 nucleotides line up with TRBD2. Germline CDR1 and CDR2: SGHTA and FQGNSA. After removal of 5 bases from V and 7 bases from J, the junction contained 8 bases not matched to a gene. The CDR3 is 14 amino acids. In nucleotides, the CDR3 is TGTGCCAGCAGCCTTGTACCGCGGGGGAATGAGCAGTTCTTC. It translates to CASSLVPRGNEQFF.

This clonotype was detected ten times or more. The chain carries TRBV29-1 and TRBJ2-5; the D gene is possibly TRBD2 (5 bases). This CDR3 spans 16 amino acids. Trimming stripped 0 bases from V and 7 bases from J, with 21 bases between. Germline V lookup: CDR1 SQVTM, CDR2 ANQGSEA. The CDR3, as DNA: TGCAGCGTTGAAGACCCCGGGATGAGCACAACGGGGACCCAGTACTTC. This translates into CSVEDPGMSTTGTQYF.

At least ten counts were recorded for this clonotype. The chain has TRBV7-2 and TRBJ1-1; weak D call: TRBD1 (5 bases). Germline CDR1 and CDR2: SGHTA and FQGNSA. The CDR3 contains 14 residues. V lost 1 base to trimming and J lost 4 bases, with 10 bases between them. The CDR3 nucleotides read TGTGCCAGCAGCTTAGGGGGACGGCGCACTGAAGCTTTCTTT. It codes for CASSLGGRRTEAFF. The full variable domain, completed using reference TRBV7-2 and TRBJ1-1, is GAGVSQSPSNKVTEKGKDVELRCDPISGHTALYWYRQSLGQGLEFLIYFQGNSAPDKSGLPSDRFSAERTGGSVSTLTIQRTQQEDSAVYLCASSLGGRRTEAFFGQGTRLTVV.

This clonotype came up many times. This chain links TRBV6-1 with TRBJ1-3; 10 nucleotides align to TRBD1. The CDR3 has 14 residues. V lost 6 bases and J lost 4; bases outside the gene matches: 3. CDR1 MNHNS and CDR2 SASEGT come from the germline V gene. The CDR3 DNA sequence: TGTGCCAGCAGAGACAGGGGGCACGGAAACACCATATATTTT. Protein sequence: CASRDRGHGNTIYF.

This clonotype was picked up many times. The gene calls are TRBV11-2 and TRBJ2-3; 11 bases are shared with TRBD2. Germline V CDR1 and CDR2: SGHAT, FQNNGV. This CDR3 is 19 amino acids long. Trimming removed 1 base from V and 2 bases from J; junction bases left unmatched: 11. CDR3 nucleotide sequence: TGTGCCAGCAGCTTAGGGTTACGGGGGACTAGCGGAAACACAGATACGCAGTATTTT. It encodes CASSLGLRGTSGNTDTQYF.

This clonotype has at least ten counts. The rearrangement joins TRBV6-2 or TRBV6-3 to TRBJ1-1, with 8 bases identical to TRBD1. Germline CDR1 is MNHEY and CDR2 is SVGEGT. The length of the CDR3 is 17 residues. Unmatched junction bases numbered 13, after V lost 6 bases and J lost 1 base. The CDR3, as DNA: TGTGCCAGCAGGTCCGGTTGGACAGGGATAAAGAACACTGAAGCTTTCTTT. This translates into CASRSGWTGIKNTEAFF.

There are a few counts of this clonotype. V usage is TRBV20-1 and J usage is TRBJ2-1, with D hard to call. CDR1 is DFQATT and CDR2 is SNEGSKA in the germline V gene (reference sequence). The CDR3 has 13 residues. The V and J ends lost 2 bases and 5 bases respectively, with 10 bases between them. In DNA form, the CDR3 reads TGCAGTGCTAGATACACGGCAAACAATGAGCAGTTCTTC. Its protein product is CSARYTANNEQFF.

This clonotype was observed a handful of times. This chain connects TRBV3-1 to TRBJ2-7; the D is unclear. V was cut by 4 bases and J by 3 bases, with 10 bases left in between. The CDR3 has 13 amino acids. In germline, CDR1 is LGHDT, CDR2 YNNKEL (reference sequence). CDR3 loop: CASSLRANYEQYF. The CDR3, as DNA: TGTGCCAGCAGCCTCCGGGCCAACTACGAGCAGTACTTC.

The table lists this clonotype with many counts. V usage is TRBV20-1 and J usage is TRBJ2-7, with D perhaps TRBD1 (5 bases). The length of the CDR3 is 12 residues. V was clipped by 3 bases and J by 2 bases, with 8 bases between them. The germline gives CDR1 DFQATT, CDR2 SNEGSKA (reference sequence). The DNA for the CDR3 is TGCAGTGCTAGGCAACAGGCCTACGAGCAGTACTTC. Translated, it gives CSARQQAYEQYF.

This clonotype showed up just a few times. The CDR3 DNA follows: TGCAGTCCCCTGAAGGGGGCCCAGAACACTGAAGCTTTCTTT. This codes for CSPLKGAQNTEAFF. This rearrangement joins TRBV20-1 to TRBJ1-1, with TRBD1 identical over 7 bases. Germline trimming cut 8 bases from V and 1 base from J; bases unmatched to any gene: 10. Per germline, CDR1 DFQATT and CDR2 SNEGSKA (reference sequence). This CDR3 region has 14 residues.

The sample holds many counts of this clonotype. This sequence joins TRBV12-3 or TRBV12-4 and TRBJ2-7, with a weak D call TRBD1 (6 bases). The length of the CDR3 is 12 residues. Trimming pared 5 bases from V and 3 bases from J, leaving 8 bases between. The CDR3 sequence is CASSTGFYEQYF. As DNA, the CDR3 is TGTGCCAGCAGTACAGGGTTCTACGAGCAGTACTTC.